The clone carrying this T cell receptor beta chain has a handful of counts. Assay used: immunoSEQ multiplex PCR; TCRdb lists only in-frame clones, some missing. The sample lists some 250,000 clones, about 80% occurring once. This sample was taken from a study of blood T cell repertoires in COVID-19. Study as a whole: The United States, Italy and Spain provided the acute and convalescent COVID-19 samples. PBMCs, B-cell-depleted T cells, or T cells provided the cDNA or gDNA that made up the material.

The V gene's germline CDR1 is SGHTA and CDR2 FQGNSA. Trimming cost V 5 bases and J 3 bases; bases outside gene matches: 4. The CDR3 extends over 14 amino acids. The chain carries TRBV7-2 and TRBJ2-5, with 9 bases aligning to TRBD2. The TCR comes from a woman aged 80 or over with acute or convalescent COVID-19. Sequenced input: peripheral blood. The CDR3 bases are TGTGCCAGCAGCCGCGGGGGGGCCAAAGAGACCCAGTACTTC. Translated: CASSRGGAKETQYF.